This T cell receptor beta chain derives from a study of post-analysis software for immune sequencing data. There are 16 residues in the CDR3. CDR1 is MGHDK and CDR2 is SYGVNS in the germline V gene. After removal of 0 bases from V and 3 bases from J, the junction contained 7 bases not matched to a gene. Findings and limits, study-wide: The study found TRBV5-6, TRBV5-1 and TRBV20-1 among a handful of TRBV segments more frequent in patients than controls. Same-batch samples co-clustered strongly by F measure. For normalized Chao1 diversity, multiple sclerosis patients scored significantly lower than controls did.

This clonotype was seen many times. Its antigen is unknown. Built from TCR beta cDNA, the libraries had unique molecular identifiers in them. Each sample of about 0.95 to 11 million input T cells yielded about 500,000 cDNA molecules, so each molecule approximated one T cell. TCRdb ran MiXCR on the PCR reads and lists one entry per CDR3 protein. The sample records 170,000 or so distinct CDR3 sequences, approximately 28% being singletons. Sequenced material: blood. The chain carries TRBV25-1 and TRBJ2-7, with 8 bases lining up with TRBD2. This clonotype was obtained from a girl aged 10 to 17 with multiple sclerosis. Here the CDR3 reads CASSEYRAGVGYEQYF. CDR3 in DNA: TGTGCCAGCAGTGAATACAGAGCGGGAGTAGGCTACGAGCAGTACTTC.